These T cell receptor beta chains were read from a single sample in a study of CD8 T cells in Susac syndrome. TCRdb re-called the immunoSEQ multiplex PCR reads with MiXCR, one entry per CDR3 protein. The table includes about 73,000 distinct CDR3 sequences, approximately 94% detected once. The sample was CD8+ T cells from PBMCs. These receptors were obtained from a human donor with multiple sclerosis. Both conserved end residues are part of each CDR3. Fields, in order: J gene, D gene, clone size, V gene, CDR3 protein, CDR3 DNA. The D gene is left open where the match is weak. The listing skips clone size in some rows; elsewhere it reads once, few, many or a size class.

TRBJ2-2 - once TRBV12-5 CASGWVGDTGELFF TGTGCTAGTGGTTGGGTAGGGGACACCGGGGAGCTGTTTTTT
TRBJ2-1 TRBD1 - TRBV6-5 CASSYPARQGSYNEQFF TGTGCCAGCAGTTACCCCGCTCGACAGGGTTCCTACAATGAGCAGTTCTTC
TRBJ1-2 - - TRBV9 CASMNGVKGYTF TGTGCCAGCATGAACGGGGTCAAAGGCTACACCTTC
TRBJ2-1 - - TRBV7-3 CASSSTVDNEQFF TGTGCCAGCAGCTCGACAGTTGACAATGAGCAGTTCTTC
TRBJ2-5 - - TRBV27 CASSLRWGREETQYF TGTGCCAGCAGTTTAAGGTGGGGGCGAGAGGAGACCCAGTACTTC
TRBJ1-1 - - TRBV30 CAWSHLGNTEAFF TGTGCCTGGAGCCACCTAGGGAACACTGAAGCTTTCTTT
TRBJ2-5 - - TRBV21-1 CASSKEEETGETQYF TGTGCCAGCAGCAAAGAAGAGGAGACGGGAGAGACCCAGTACTTC
TRBJ2-3 TRBD2 - TRBV5-4 CASSSPGLAGMDTQYF TGTGCCAGCAGCTCCCCCGGACTAGCGGGAATGGATACGCAGTATTTT
TRBJ1-3 - - TRBV6-6 CASSYNGGGNTIYF TGTGCCAGCAGTTACAACGGGGGTGGAAACACCATATATTTT
TRBJ2-7 - few TRBV4-1 CASSQVSSYEQYF TGTGCCAGCAGCCAAGTGAGCTCCTACGAGCAGTACTTC
TRBJ2-5 - - TRBV6-5 CASSPEYTYQETQYF TGTGCCAGCAGTCCAGAGTACACATACCAAGAGACCCAGTACTTC
TRBJ1-5 TRBD1 - TRBV12-3/TRBV12-4 CASSSATGASNQPQHF TGTGCCAGCAGTTCGGCGACAGGGGCTTCCAATCAGCCCCAGCATTTT
TRBJ1-3 - - TRBV29-1 CSVEAGITIYF TGCAGCGTTGAAGCAGGGATCACCATATATTTT
TRBJ1-2 - - TRBV21-1 CASSNPGQGGLVHYGYTF TGTGCCAGCAGCAACCCCGGACAGGGCGGTCTGGTGCACTATGGCTACACCTTC
TRBJ2-3 - - TRBV30 CAWSVGVTHPDTQYF TGTGCCTGGAGTGTCGGTGTAACTCATCCAGATACGCAGTATTTT
TRBJ1-1 - - TRBV12-3/TRBV12-4 CASSSRRDDTEAFF TGTGCCAGCAGCTCCCGAAGGGATGACACTGAAGCTTTCTTT
TRBJ2-1 TRBD2 - TRBV7-9 CASSARLAGGRNEQFF TGTGCCAGCAGCGCCCGACTAGCGGGAGGCCGTAATGAGCAGTTCTTC
TRBJ1-2 TRBD1 - TRBV6-5 CASSIQGNYGYTF TGTGCCAGCAGCATACAGGGGAACTATGGCTACACCTTC
TRBJ2-6 - - TRBV9 CASSAPQRPSSGANVLTF TGTGCCAGCAGCGCTCCCCAGAGACCCTCGTCCGGGGCCAACGTCCTGACTTTC
TRBJ2-5 TRBD2 - TRBV30 CAWEREEQETQYF TGTGCCTGGGAGCGGGAGGAACAAGAGACCCAGTACTTC
TRBJ2-6 - - TRBV27 CASSLSGAGANVLTF TGTGCCAGCAGTTTATCAGGGGCCGGGGCCAACGTCCTGACTTTC
TRBJ1-2 - - TRBV25-1 CASSDRWALYGYTF TGTGCCAGCAGTGATAGGTGGGCCCTATATGGCTACACCTTC
TRBJ2-7 TRBD2 - TRBV7-9 CASSSLPAGGPYEQYF TGTGCCAGCAGCTCCCTTCCAGCGGGAGGCCCCTACGAGCAGTACTTC
TRBJ2-7 - - TRBV5-6 CASSLRQYSYEQYF TGTGCCAGCAGCTTGCGACAGTACTCCTACGAGCAGTACTTC
TRBJ2-7 - once TRBV27 CASSSHRSPGEQYF TGTGCCAGCAGTTCCCACAGGAGCCCAGGGGAGCAGTACTTC
TRBJ1-1 TRBD1 - TRBV29-1 CSAIRQGTEAFF TGCAGCGCCATTCGACAGGGAACTGAAGCTTTCTTT
TRBJ2-3 - once TRBV7-9 CASSLLSWAESTDTQYF TGTGCCAGCAGCTTACTAAGTTGGGCAGAGAGCACAGATACGCAGTATTTT
TRBJ1-2 - - TRBV7-9 CASSPVVETDYGYTF TGTGCCAGCAGCCCGGTGGTTGAGACAGACTATGGCTACACCTTC
TRBJ1-3 TRBD1 - TRBV9 CASSPRDSLFGNTIYF TGTGCCAGCAGCCCCCGGGACAGCCTTTTTGGAAACACCATATATTTT
TRBJ2-5 - - TRBV4-2 CASSQESTWETQYF TGTGCCAGCAGCCAAGAGTCCACCTGGGAGACCCAGTACTTC
TRBJ1-2 - - TRBV25-1 CASSEYPGGKPNYGYTF TGTGCCAGCAGTGAATACCCTGGAGGGAAGCCTAACTATGGCTACACCTTC
TRBJ2-2 TRBD2 - TRBV13 CASSHRLAGRAGELFF TGTGCCAGCAGCCACCGACTAGCGGGAAGAGCCGGGGAGCTGTTTTTT
TRBJ2-7 - once TRBV29-1 CSVRQRNYEQYF TGCAGCGTTCGACAGAGGAATTACGAGCAGTACTTC
TRBJ1-3 - - TRBV30 CAWSVLGNTIYF TGTGCCTGGAGTGTACTGGGTAACACCATATATTTT
TRBJ2-7 - - TRBV6-5 CASSGGRVYEQYF TGTGCCAGCAGTGGCGGACGTGTTTACGAGCAGTACTTC
TRBJ1-1 TRBD1 few TRBV6-1 CASSDYRGPYEAFF TGTGCCAGCAGTGACTACAGGGGACCTTATGAAGCTTTCTTT
TRBJ2-6 - - TRBV10-3 CAISDPPPGANVLTF TGTGCCATCAGTGACCCCCCTCCTGGGGCCAACGTCCTGACTTTC
TRBJ2-2 - - TRBV9 CASSFSDTGELFF TGTGCCAGCAGCTTTAGTGACACCGGGGAGCTGTTTTTT
TRBJ2-2 TRBD1 - TRBV2 CAISGQFTAGELFF TGTGCCATCTCGGGACAGTTCACCGCCGGGGAGCTGTTTTTT
TRBJ2-5 - - TRBV5-1 CASSLDRYLKETQYF TGCGCCAGCAGCTTGGATAGGTATTTGAAAGAGACCCAGTACTTC